One sample yielded the 30 T cell receptor beta chains listed below, sequenced in a study of cytomegalovirus exposure and HLA in healthy donors. 60 Vbeta and 13 Jbeta primers were used in PCR. The protocol was immunoSEQ multiplex PCR, while the TCRdb copy is restricted to in-frame clones and leaves out a portion. The repertoire holds 100,000 or so clones, with 65% to 75% as singletons. Sample: PBMCs. These receptors came from a woman between 18 and 30 years old in good health and CMV-seropositive.

V is TRBV2 and J is TRBJ2-3, with TRBD2 matching 10 bases. The CDR3 contains 14 residues. The V gene's germline CDR1 is SNHLY and CDR2 FYNNEI. V shed 9 bases, J shed 4 bases, and the junction held 7 bases outside the gene matches. The chain's CDR3 is CARTLAGVPDTQYF. The CDR3 DNA is TGTGCCAGGACCCTAGCGGGAGTCCCAGATACGCAGTATTTT.

This rearrangement joins TRBV6-1 to TRBJ2-5; TRBD1 is a possible D gene (5 bases). This CDR3 comprises 14 residues. Germline V gives CDR1 MNHNS, CDR2 SASEGT. Trimming stripped 7 bases from V and 1 base from J, with 13 bases between. DNA of the CDR3: TGTGCCAGCATGTACCGGACAACCCAAGAGACCCAGTACTTC. Protein product: CASMYRTTQETQYF.

This chain uses TRBV9 with TRBJ2-5; the match to TRBD2 covers 7 bases. V shed 0 bases and J 5 bases; nucleotides not matched to a gene: 7. CDR3 length equals 15 residues. CDR1 and CDR2 (germline): SGDLS, YYNGEE. CDR3 loop: CASSVGTVGGETQYF. CDR3 DNA: TGTGCCAGCAGCGTAGGTACGGTCGGGGGGGAGACCCAGTACTTC.

The chain is built from TRBV7-2 and TRBJ2-7; D perhaps matches TRBD2 (5 bases). V dropped 5 bases and J dropped 0 bases, with 14 bases sitting between them. Germline V gives CDR1 SGHTA, CDR2 FQGNSA. The length of the CDR3 is 15 residues. CDR3 nucleotide sequence: TGTGCCAGCAGCCAAAGGACTGGTAGCTCCTACGAGCAGTACTTC. Amino acid sequence: CASSQRTGSSYEQYF.

The V call is TRBV28, the J call TRBJ2-7, with TRBD1 as a possible D gene (6 bases). The ends were cut back, 7 bases at V and 2 bases at J, with 15 bases in the middle. Germline lookup yields CDR1 MDHEN and CDR2 SYDVKM. The CDR3 is made up of 14 amino acids. The CDR3 DNA is TGTGCCAGCATCCAGGGGCAGGGGCCCTACGAGCAGTACTTC. This translates into CASIQGQGPYEQYF.

This clone is categorized as medium-sized. CDR3 sequence reads: CASTSTKGDAFF. As DNA, the CDR3 is TGTGCCAGCACTTCTACGAAAGGGGATGCCTTCTTC. This sequence joins TRBV9 and TRBJ2-1; maybe TRBD1 (5 bases). The CDR3 is 12 residues long. CDR1 is SGDLS and CDR2 is YYNGEE in the germline V gene. Trimming removed 6 bases from V and 16 bases from J, with 20 bases in between.

V usage is TRBV19 and J usage is TRBJ2-5; maybe TRBD1 (6 bases). Germline values: CDR1 LNHDA, CDR2 SQIVND (reference sequence). The CDR3 is made up of 13 amino acids. Trimming removed 3 bases from V and 7 bases from J, with 12 bases in between. In DNA form, the CDR3 reads TGTGCCAGTAGTATCGGACAGCTCGCGACCCAGTACTTC. It is translated as CASSIGQLATQYF.

The chain links TRBV7-8 to TRBJ2-7; D might be TRBD2 (6 bases). V lost 3 bases and J 6 bases, leaving 15 bases between the germline ends. CDR1 is SGHVS, CDR2 FQNEAQ, per germline. The CDR3 contains 14 residues. In DNA form, the CDR3 reads TGTGCCAGCAGCTTCCGCGGGGAGCGATTCGAGCAGTACTTC. Translating it yields CASSFRGERFEQYF. The full variable domain, rest sourced from reference TRBV7-8 and TRBJ2-7, is GAGVSQSPRYKVAKRGQDVALRCDPISGHVSLFWYQQALGQGPEFLTYFQNEAQLDKSGLPSDRFFAERPEGSVSTLKIQRTQQEDSAVYLCASSFRGERFEQYFGPGTRLTVT.

The rearrangement uses TRBV30 and TRBJ2-3; no reliable D call. The V gene lost 0 bases and the J gene lost 4 bases, with 5 bases spanning the gap. The CDR3 spans 12 residues. CDR1 GTSNPN and CDR2 SVGIG come from the germline V gene (reference sequence). CDR3 DNA sequence: TGTGCCTGGAGTGTACATCCAGATACGCAGTATTTT. It translates to CAWSVHPDTQYF.

This CDR3 reads CASSSRLGAQPQHF. DNA for the CDR3: TGTGCCAGCAGTTCTCGGTTGGGGGCTCAGCCCCAGCATTTT. The rearrangement links TRBV28 to TRBJ1-5, with D possibly TRBD1 on 6 matching bases. This CDR3 region has 14 residues. Germline V gene sequence: CDR1 MDHEN, CDR2 SYDVKM. V lost 4 bases to trimming and J lost 6 bases, with 13 bases between them.

The rearrangement links TRBV7-2 to TRBJ2-7; D perhaps matches TRBD1 (6 bases). The CDR3 covers 13 residues. The ends were cut back, 4 bases at V and 4 bases at J, with 11 bases in the middle. Germline CDR1 SGHTA, CDR2 FQGNSA. The CDR3 region has the DNA TGTGCCAGCAGCTCCGGACAGCCTTACGAGCAGTACTTC. Protein: CASSSGQPYEQYF.

The gene calls are TRBV4-1 and TRBJ2-5, with TRBD2 matching 10 bases. CDR1 is MGHRA, CDR2 YSYEKL, per germline. J was trimmed by 2 bases and V by 0 bases; bases with no gene match: 21. This CDR3 spans 22 amino acids. The CDR3 loop is CASSQDWAKAVLAGVRQETQYF. The CDR3 bases are TGCGCCAGCAGCCAAGATTGGGCGAAGGCTGTCCTAGCGGGAGTTCGGCAAGAGACCCAGTACTTC.

In this sample, this clone turned up a few times. This rearrangement joins TRBV6-1 to TRBJ1-1, with 11 bases that match TRBD1. The CDR3 consists of 12 residues. Germline CDR1 and CDR2: MNHNS and SASEGT. V dropped 6 bases and J dropped 12; count of bases not matched to a gene: 6. The CDR3 loop reads CASRRTGGETFF. In nucleotides, the CDR3 is TGTGCCAGCAGACGGACAGGGGGCGAAACTTTCTTT.

In its sample, this clone was seen once. This rearrangement joins TRBV11-2 to TRBJ1-5; 8 bases line up with TRBD1. The V gene's germline CDR1 is SGHAT and CDR2 FQNNGV. The CDR3 is 14 amino acids. Trimming at V came to 5 bases and at J to 7 bases, leaving 7 bases not matched to a gene. In nucleotides, the CDR3 is TGTGCCAGCAGCCCCGGACAGGGTGGCCAGCCCCAGCATTTT. Translated: CASSPGQGGQPQHF.

The chain uses TRBV15 and TRBJ2-4, with D hard to call. The CDR3 loop spans 15 amino acids. Germline CDR1 and CDR2: LNHNV and YYDKDF (reference sequence). Trimming stripped 0 bases from V and 2 bases from J, with 8 bases between. CDR3 bases: TGTGCCACCAGCAGAGATGGTACATCCAAAAACATTCAGTACTTC. Its translation is CATSRDGTSKNIQYF. The entire variable domain, with the rest obtained from reference TRBV15 and TRBJ2-4, is as follows: DAMVIQNPRYQVTQFGKPVTLSCSQTLNHNVMYWYQQKSSQAPKLLFHYYDKDFNNEADTPDNFQSRRPNTSFCFLDIRSPGLGDTAMYLCATSRDGTSKNIQYFGAGTRLSVL.

This clone was seen a handful of times. The V gene is TRBV5-4, the J gene TRBJ2-7, with 9 bases matching TRBD2. After removal of 2 bases from V and 1 base from J, the junction contained 4 bases not matched to a gene. CDR1 and CDR2 (germline): SGHNT, YYREEE (reference sequence). The CDR3 runs to 15 residues. The chain's CDR3 is CASSLGTSRSYEQYF. CDR3 DNA sequence: TGTGCCAGCAGCTTAGGGACTAGCCGGTCCTACGAGCAGTACTTC.

The rearrangement links TRBV6-5 to TRBJ2-1; D remains unclear. V was pared by 5 bases and J by 0 bases, with 11 bases between. This CDR3 contains 15 residues. In germline, CDR1 is MNHEY, CDR2 SVGAGI. The CDR3 region has the DNA TGTGCCAGCAGTAAAAGAGTCAACTCCTACAATGAGCAGTTCTTC. It specifies CASSKRVNSYNEQFF.

The rearrangement joins TRBV28 to TRBJ1-6; 8 nucleotides agree with TRBD1. V dropped 7 bases and J dropped 5; count of bases not matched to a gene: 4. Germline V gene data show CDR1 as MDHEN and CDR2 as SYDVKM. The CDR3 spans 14 residues. The CDR3 protein is CASTEGQDNSPLHF. Here the CDR3 DNA reads TGTGCCAGCACCGAGGGACAGGATAATTCACCCCTCCACTTT. Combining the CDR3 with reference TRBV28 and TRBJ1-6 gives the whole variable domain DVKVTQSSRYLVKRTGEKVFLECVQDMDHENMFWYRQDPGLGLRLIYFSYDVKMKEKGDIPEGYSVSREKKERFSLILESASTNQTSMYLCASTEGQDNSPLHFGNGTRLTVT.

The gene calls are TRBV5-1 and TRBJ2-2, with 7 bases that match TRBD1. The CDR3 sequence is 15 residues long. Germline lookup yields CDR1 SGHRS and CDR2 YFSETQ. J lost 6 bases, V lost 0 bases, and 5 bases had no gene match. The CDR3 nucleotides read TGCGCCAGCAGCTTGGGGACAGGAGGCGCCGGGGAGCTGTTTTTT. As protein: CASSLGTGGAGELFF.

V gene TRBV6-6 combines with J gene TRBJ2-7; 7 bases are shared with TRBD2. Germline loops: CDR1 MNHNY, CDR2 SVGAGI (reference sequence). The CDR3 spans 14 residues. J gave up 1 base and V 7 bases, and 7 bases lay outside the gene matches. The CDR3 DNA reads TGTGCCAGCACCCTAGCGGACACTTCCTACGAGCAGTACTTC. It encodes CASTLADTSYEQYF.

The V and J genes are TRBV4-3 and TRBJ2-5; D may be TRBD2 (6 bases). This CDR3 comprises 13 residues. Deletions cut 1 base from V and 4 bases from J, with 7 bases between. From germline, CDR1 is LGHNA and CDR2 YSLEER. For the CDR3, the DNA is TGCGCCAGCAGCCAAGTGGGGGGAGAGACCCAGTACTTC. This translates into CASSQVGGETQYF.

The table lists this clone with a few counts. The genes are TRBV4-3 and TRBJ2-2; TRBD2 is a possible D gene (7 bases). V lost 6 bases and J 1 base, leaving 15 bases between the germline ends. The CDR3 has 16 amino acids. Germline-derived CDR1 and CDR2 are LGHNA and YSLEER. CDR3 DNA: TGCGCCAGCAGGTGGGGGCGGGAGATGAACACCGGGGAGCTGTTTTTT. Protein sequence: CASRWGREMNTGELFF.

This rearrangement joins TRBV25-1 to TRBJ2-2; the match to TRBD1 covers 10 bases. Germline CDR1 and CDR2: MGHDK and SYGVNS. The V and J ends lost 7 bases and 6 bases, in that order; junction bases with no gene match: 5. CDR3 size: 14 residues. The CDR3 DNA follows: TGTGCCAGCAAGGGGACAGGGGACGCCGGGGAGCTGTTTTTT. Amino acids: CASKGTGDAGELFF. Together with reference TRBV25-1 and TRBJ2-2, the CDR3 gives the full variable domain: EADIYQTPRYLVIGTGKKITLECSQTMGHDKMYWYQQDPGMELHLIHYSYGVNSTEKGDLSSESTVSRIRTEHFPLTLESARPSHTSQYLCASKGTGDAGELFFGEGSRLTVL.

The chain combines TRBV30 with TRBJ1-1; 7 nucleotides match TRBD1. The CDR3 runs to 13 residues. The J segment lost 4 bases and the V segment lost 3 bases, leaving 5 bases of the junction unmatched. CDR1 and CDR2 from the germline V gene are GTSNPN and SVGIG (reference sequence). The CDR3: CAWRKGQSTEAFF. The CDR3 bases are TGTGCCTGGAGGAAGGGACAGAGCACTGAAGCTTTCTTT.

This chain uses TRBV28 with TRBJ2-6; D perhaps matches TRBD2 (6 bases). Germline CDR1 is MDHEN and CDR2 is SYDVKM. The CDR3 loop spans 17 amino acids. Trimming left V 5 bases short and J 0 bases short, with 14 bases between. As DNA, the CDR3 is TGTGCCAGCAGTAGGAGGGCTGGGGGCTCTGGGGCCAACGTCCTGACTTTC. Translated, it gives CASSRRAGGSGANVLTF.

The V gene is TRBV7-2, the J gene TRBJ1-3; the match to TRBD1 covers 7 bases. Germline V lookup: CDR1 SGHTA, CDR2 FQGNSA. CDR3 size: 18 residues. J lost 0 bases, V lost 5 bases, and 13 bases had no gene match. CDR3 nucleotides: TGTGCCAGCAGCCTCCAATCCGGGACAGCATTCTCTGGAAACACCATATATTTT. It specifies CASSLQSGTAFSGNTIYF.

This chain joins TRBV27 and TRBJ1-2, with TRBD1 identical over 11 bases. CDR1 is MNHEY, CDR2 SMNVEV, per germline (reference sequence). The CDR3 extends over 14 amino acids. V was clipped by 5 bases and J by 5 bases; unmatched bases: 4. The CDR3 reads CASSPDRGRYGYTF. The CDR3 DNA reads as TGTGCCAGCAGTCCGGACAGGGGGCGTTATGGCTACACCTTC.

For this clone: The same CDR3 is also encoded by other DNA sequences in this sample. The genes are TRBV29-1 and TRBJ2-1; 9 nucleotides match TRBD2. This CDR3 region has 12 residues. From germline, CDR1 is SQVTM and CDR2 ANQGSEA. With V trimmed by 7 bases and J by 16 bases, 14 bases remained unmatched. DNA of the CDR3: TGCAGCGCCTTGTTAGCGGGAGATCTAAGCTTCTTC. It is translated as CSALLAGDLSFF.

The chain recombines TRBV30 with TRBJ1-5, with unresolved D. The germline V and J ends were trimmed by 1 base and 1 base, with 14 bases remaining between them. The CDR3 runs to 16 residues. In germline, CDR1 is GTSNPN, CDR2 SVGIG (reference sequence). CDR3 in amino acids: CAWSGGFGSSNQPQHF. The CDR3, as DNA: TGTGCCTGGAGTGGCGGGTTTGGGTCGAGCAATCAGCCCCAGCATTTT.

The chain has TRBV5-1 and TRBJ2-7; possible D gene TRBD2, 6 bases. Trimming left V 3 bases short and J 12 bases short, with 22 bases between. CDR3 length: 14 amino acids. Germline CDR1 reads SGHRS; CDR2 reads YFSETQ. Here the CDR3 DNA reads TGCGCCAGCAGCTCTCGCCCAACGGAGGCGGGACCGTACTTC. As protein: CASSSRPTEAGPYF.